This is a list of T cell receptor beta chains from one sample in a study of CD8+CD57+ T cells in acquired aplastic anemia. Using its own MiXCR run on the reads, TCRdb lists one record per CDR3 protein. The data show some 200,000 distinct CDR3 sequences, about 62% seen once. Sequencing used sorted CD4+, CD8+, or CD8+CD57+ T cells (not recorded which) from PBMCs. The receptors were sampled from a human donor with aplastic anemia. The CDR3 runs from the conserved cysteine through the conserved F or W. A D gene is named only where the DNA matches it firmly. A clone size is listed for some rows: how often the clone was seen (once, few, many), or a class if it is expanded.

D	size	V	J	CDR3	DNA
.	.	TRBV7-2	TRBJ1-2	CASSKGDGYTF	TGTGCCAGCAGTAAAGGGGACGGCTACACCTTC
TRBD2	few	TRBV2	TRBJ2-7	CASAAGLAGSYEQYF	TGTGCCAGCGCAGCGGGACTAGCGGGCTCCTACGAGCAGTACTTC
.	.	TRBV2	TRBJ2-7	CASSEGPGPNYEQYF	TGTGCCAGCAGTGAGGGGCCAGGGCCGAACTACGAGCAGTACTTC
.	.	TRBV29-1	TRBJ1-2	CSVERDPGRGYTF	TGCAGCGTTGAACGGGACCCAGGACGTGGCTACACCTTC
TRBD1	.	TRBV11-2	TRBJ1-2	CASSSLDRGYGYTF	TGTGCCAGCAGCTCCTTGGACAGGGGATACGGCTACACCTTC
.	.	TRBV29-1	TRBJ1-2	CSVESDRIYGYTF	TGCAGCGTTGAATCCGACAGGATATATGGCTACACCTTC
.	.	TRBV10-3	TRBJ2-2	CAISEPGVSPGELFF	TGTGCCATCAGTGAGCCGGGAGTTAGCCCCGGGGAGCTGTTTTTT
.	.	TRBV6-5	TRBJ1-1	CASSRTLTNTEAFF	TGTGCCAGCAGTAGGACACTTACGAACACTGAAGCTTTCTTT
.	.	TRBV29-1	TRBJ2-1	CSVQRSSSYNEQFF	TGCAGCGTTCAAAGGTCAAGCTCCTACAATGAGCAGTTCTTC
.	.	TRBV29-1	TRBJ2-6	CSGRDSGANVLTF	TGCAGCGGAAGGGACTCTGGGGCCAACGTCCTGACTTTC
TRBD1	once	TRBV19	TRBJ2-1	CASKGQGYNEQFF	TGTGCCAGTAAGGGACAGGGATACAATGAGCAGTTCTTC
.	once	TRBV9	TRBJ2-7	CASSVGGGGMYEQYF	TGTGCCAGCAGCGTAGGGGGTGGCGGGATGTACGAGCAGTACTTC
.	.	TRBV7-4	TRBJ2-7	CASSSRGYEQYF	TGTGCCAGCAGCTCCCGGGGGTACGAGCAGTACTTC
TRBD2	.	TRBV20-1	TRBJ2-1	CSAPALAGGTNEQFF	TGCAGTGCTCCCGCATTGGCGGGGGGTACCAATGAGCAGTTCTTC
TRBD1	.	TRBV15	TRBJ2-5	CATSSSWDRGRDGGTQYF	TGTGCCACCAGCAGCTCCTGGGACAGGGGCCGGGATGGGGGGACCCAGTACTTC
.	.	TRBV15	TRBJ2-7	CATSRDSLQGREQYF	TGTGCCACCAGCAGAGATTCCCTACAGGGGAGGGAGCAGTACTTC
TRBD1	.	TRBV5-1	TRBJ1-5	CASSLRQGESNQPQHF	TGCGCCAGCAGCCTAAGACAGGGCGAATCCAATCAGCCCCAGCATTTT
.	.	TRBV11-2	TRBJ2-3	CATRPSTDTQYF	TGTGCCACAAGGCCAAGCACAGATACGCAGTATTTT
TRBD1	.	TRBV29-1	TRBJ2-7	CSVGSRTGGGEQYF	TGCAGCGTTGGAAGTAGGACAGGGGGCGGCGAGCAGTACTTC
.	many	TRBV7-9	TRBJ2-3	CASSLVAVEATDTQYF	TGTGCCAGCAGCTTAGTCGCAGTCGAGGCCACAGATACGCAGTATTTT
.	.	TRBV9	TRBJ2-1	CASSVGTDGGQFF	TGTGCCAGCAGCGTAGGGACGGACGGAGGGCAGTTCTTC
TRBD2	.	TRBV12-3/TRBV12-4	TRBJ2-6	CASSGQREGRWGESGANVLTF	TGTGCCAGCAGTGGTCAGCGGGAGGGCCGATGGGGTGAATCTGGGGCCAACGTCCTGACTTTC
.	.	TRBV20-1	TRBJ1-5	CSARWGWDQPQHF	TGCAGTGCTAGGTGGGGGTGGGATCAGCCCCAGCATTTT
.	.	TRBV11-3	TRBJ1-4	CASSLDDGKLFF	TGTGCCAGCAGCTTAGACGACGGAAAACTGTTTTTT
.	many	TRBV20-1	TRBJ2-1	CSASEGLGYNEQFF	TGCAGTGCTAGTGAGGGACTTGGTTACAATGAGCAGTTCTTC
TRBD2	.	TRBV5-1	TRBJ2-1	CASSLDGTSGSGYNEQFF	TGCGCCAGCAGCTTGGATGGGACTAGCGGGAGCGGGTACAATGAGCAGTTCTTC
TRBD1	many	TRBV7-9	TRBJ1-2	CASSWALQGRTPINYGYTF	TGTGCCAGCAGCTGGGCATTACAGGGGCGCACCCCGATTAACTATGGCTACACCTTC
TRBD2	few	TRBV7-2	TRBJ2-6	CASSLTGGLAGGKTGANVLTF	TGTGCCAGCAGCTTAACCGGGGGGCTAGCGGGGGGTAAGACTGGGGCCAACGTCCTGACTTTC
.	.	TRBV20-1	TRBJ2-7	CSARAGGIYEQYF	TGCAGTGCTAGAGCGGGGGGCATCTACGAGCAGTACTTC
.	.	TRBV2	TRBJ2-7	CATRTMDSYEQYF	TGTGCCACCAGGACAATGGACTCCTACGAGCAGTACTTC
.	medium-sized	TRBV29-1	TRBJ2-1	CSVEDTGNEQFF	TGCAGCGTTGAAGATACGGGTAATGAGCAGTTCTTC
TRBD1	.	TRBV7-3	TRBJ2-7	CASSPGRGPHEQYF	TGTGCCAGCAGTCCGGGCAGGGGGCCCCACGAGCAGTACTTT
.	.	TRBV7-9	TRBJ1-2	CASSFRGTGRNYGYTF	TGTGCCAGCAGCTTTAGGGGGACCGGGCGTAACTATGGCTACACCTTC
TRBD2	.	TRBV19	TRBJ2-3	CASRLHHTSGGSDTQYF	TGTGCCAGTAGACTTCACCACACTAGCGGGGGGTCAGATACACAGTATTTT
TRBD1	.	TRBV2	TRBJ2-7	CASRDRGHEQYF	TGTGCCAGCAGGGACAGGGGTCACGAGCAGTACTTC
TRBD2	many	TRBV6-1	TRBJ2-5	CASNSGGLQETQYF	TGTGCCAGCAATAGCGGGGGCCTCCAAGAGACCCAGTACTTC
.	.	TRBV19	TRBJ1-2	CASSIDKQLSYGYTF	TGTGCCAGTAGTATAGATAAACAGCTCTCGTATGGCTACACCTTC
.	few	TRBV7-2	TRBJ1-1	CASSLALGTEAFF	TGTGCCAGCAGCTTAGCGTTAGGGACTGAAGCTTTCTTT
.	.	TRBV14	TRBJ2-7	CASSPGRYAQYF	TGTGCCAGCAGCCCGGGCCGCTACGCGCAGTACTTC
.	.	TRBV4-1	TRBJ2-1	CASGALPSSYNEQFF	TGCGCCAGCGGGGCACTCCCGAGCTCCTACAATGAGCAGTTTTTC
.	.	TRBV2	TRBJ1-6	CASRHRGLNSPLHF	TGTGCCAGCAGACACCGGGGCCTTAATTCACCCCTCCACTTT
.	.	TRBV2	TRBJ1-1	CASSERGMNTEAFF	TGTGCCAGCAGTGAACGGGGGATGAACACTGAAGCTTTCTTT
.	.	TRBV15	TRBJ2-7	CATSSSSSGPKAQGSREQYF	TGTGCCACCAGCAGCTCCAGCTCGGGACCAAAGGCACAGGGATCTCGCGAGCAGTACTTC
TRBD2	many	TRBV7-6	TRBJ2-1	CATASGGANNEQFF	TGTGCCACCGCTAGCGGGGGGGCAAACAATGAGCAGTTCTTC
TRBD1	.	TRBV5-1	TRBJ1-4	CASTVDRGGEKLFF	TGCGCCAGCACCGTTGACAGGGGCGGTGAAAAACTGTTTTTT
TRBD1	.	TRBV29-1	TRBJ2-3	CSVGTGTSDTQYF	TGCAGCGTCGGGACAGGGACCTCAGATACGCAGTATTTT
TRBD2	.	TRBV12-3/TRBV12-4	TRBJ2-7	CASSLGLAGGPLVYEQYF	TGTGCCAGCAGTTTAGGACTAGCGGGAGGGCCGTTGGTTTACGAGCAGTACTTC
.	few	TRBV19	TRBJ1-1	CASSPFWGNTEAFF	TGTGCCAGTAGTCCGTTTTGGGGGAACACTGAAGCTTTCTTT
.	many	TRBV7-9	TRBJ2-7	CASSFSGDSSYEQYF	TGTGCCAGCAGCTTTAGCGGGGACAGCTCCTACGAGCAGTACTTC
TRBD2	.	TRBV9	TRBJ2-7	CASSPLTSGAEQYF	TGTGCCAGCAGCCCCCTGACTAGCGGGGCCGAGCAGTACTTC
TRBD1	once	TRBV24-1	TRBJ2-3	CATSDLGQGSDTQYF	TGTGCCACCAGTGATTTGGGACAGGGCTCAGATACGCAGTATTTT
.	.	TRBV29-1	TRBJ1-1	CSVLVTGSTEAFF	TGCAGCGTGCTCGTGACAGGTTCCACTGAAGCTTTCTTT
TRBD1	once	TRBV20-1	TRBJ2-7	CSALGDRGSYEQYF	TGCAGTGCTTTAGGGGACAGGGGCTCCTACGAGCAGTACTTC
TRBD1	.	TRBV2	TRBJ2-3	CASSATGVFGTDTQYF	TGTGCCAGCAGCGCGACAGGGGTTTTTGGCACAGATACGCAGTATTTT